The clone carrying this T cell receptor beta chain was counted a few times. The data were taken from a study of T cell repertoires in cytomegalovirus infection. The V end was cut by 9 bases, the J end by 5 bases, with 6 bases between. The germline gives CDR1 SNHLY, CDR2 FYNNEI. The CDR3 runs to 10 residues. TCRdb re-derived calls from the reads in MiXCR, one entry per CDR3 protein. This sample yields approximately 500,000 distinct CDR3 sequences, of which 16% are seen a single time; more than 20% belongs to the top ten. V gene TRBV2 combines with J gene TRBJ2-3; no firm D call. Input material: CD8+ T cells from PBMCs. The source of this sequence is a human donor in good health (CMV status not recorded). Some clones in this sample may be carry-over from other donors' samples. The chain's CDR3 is CASLQDTQYF. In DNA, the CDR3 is TGTGCCAGTTTACAAGATACGCAGTATTTT.